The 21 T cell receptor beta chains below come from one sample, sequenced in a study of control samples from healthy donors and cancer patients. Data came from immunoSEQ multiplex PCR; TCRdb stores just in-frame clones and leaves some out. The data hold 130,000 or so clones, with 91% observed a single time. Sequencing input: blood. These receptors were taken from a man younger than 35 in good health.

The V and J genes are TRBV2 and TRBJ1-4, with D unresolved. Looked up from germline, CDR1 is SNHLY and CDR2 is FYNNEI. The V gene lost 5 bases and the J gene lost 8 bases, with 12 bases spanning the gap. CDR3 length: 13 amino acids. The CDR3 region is CASSFILREKLFF. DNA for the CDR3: TGTGCCAGCAGTTTCATCCTTCGGGAAAAACTGTTTTTT.

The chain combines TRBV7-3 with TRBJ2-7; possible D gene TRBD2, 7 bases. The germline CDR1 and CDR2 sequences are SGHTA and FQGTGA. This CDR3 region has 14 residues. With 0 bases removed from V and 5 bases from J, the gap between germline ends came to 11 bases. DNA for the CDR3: TGTGCCAGCAGCTTAACGGGGGGGGGCGACGAGCAGTACTTC. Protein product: CASSLTGGGDEQYF.

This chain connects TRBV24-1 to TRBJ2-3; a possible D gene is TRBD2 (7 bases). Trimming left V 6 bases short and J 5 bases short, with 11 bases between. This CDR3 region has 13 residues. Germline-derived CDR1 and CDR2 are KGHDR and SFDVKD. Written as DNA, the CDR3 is TGTGCCACCAGTCGCGGGGGCCTAGATACGCAGTATTTT. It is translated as CATSRGGLDTQYF.

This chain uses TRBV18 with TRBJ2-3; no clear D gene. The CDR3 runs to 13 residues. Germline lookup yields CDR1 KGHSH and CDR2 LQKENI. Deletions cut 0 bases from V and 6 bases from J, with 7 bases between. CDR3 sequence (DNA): TGTGCCAGCTCACCACCGTCTGGGGATACGCAGTATTTT. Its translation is CASSPPSGDTQYF.

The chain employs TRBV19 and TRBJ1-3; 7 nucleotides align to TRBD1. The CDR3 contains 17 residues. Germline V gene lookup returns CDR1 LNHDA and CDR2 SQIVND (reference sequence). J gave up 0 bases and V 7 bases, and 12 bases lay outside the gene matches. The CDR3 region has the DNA TGTGCCAGTATGCCGGACAGGCGGTTCTCCTCTGGAAACACCATATATTTT. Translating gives CASMPDRRFSSGNTIYF.

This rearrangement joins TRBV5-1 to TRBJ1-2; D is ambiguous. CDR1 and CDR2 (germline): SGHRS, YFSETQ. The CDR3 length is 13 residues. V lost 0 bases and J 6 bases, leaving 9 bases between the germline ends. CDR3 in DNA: TGCGCCAGCAGCTTGGAGGTGCTTCATGGCTACACCTTC. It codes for CASSLEVLHGYTF.

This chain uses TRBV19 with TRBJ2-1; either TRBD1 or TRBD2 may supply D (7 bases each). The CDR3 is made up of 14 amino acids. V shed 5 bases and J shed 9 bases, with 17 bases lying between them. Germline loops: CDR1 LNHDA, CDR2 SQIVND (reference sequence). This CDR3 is CASSSRQGGGEQFF. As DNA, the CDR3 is TGTGCCAGTAGTTCCCGACAGGGAGGGGGTGAGCAGTTCTTC.

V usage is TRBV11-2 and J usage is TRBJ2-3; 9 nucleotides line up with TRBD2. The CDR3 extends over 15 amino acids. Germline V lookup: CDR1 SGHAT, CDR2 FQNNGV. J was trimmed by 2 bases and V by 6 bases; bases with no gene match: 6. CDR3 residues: CASSGAGGPTDTQYF. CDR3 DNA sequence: TGTGCCAGCAGTGGAGCGGGGGGTCCCACAGATACGCAGTATTTT.

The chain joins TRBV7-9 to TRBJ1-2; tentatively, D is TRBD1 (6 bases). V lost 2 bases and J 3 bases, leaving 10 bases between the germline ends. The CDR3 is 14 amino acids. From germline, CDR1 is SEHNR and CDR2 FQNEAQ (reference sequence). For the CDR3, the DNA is TGTGCCAGCAGCTTATCCGGGGGCGACTATGGCTACACCTTC. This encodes CASSLSGGDYGYTF.

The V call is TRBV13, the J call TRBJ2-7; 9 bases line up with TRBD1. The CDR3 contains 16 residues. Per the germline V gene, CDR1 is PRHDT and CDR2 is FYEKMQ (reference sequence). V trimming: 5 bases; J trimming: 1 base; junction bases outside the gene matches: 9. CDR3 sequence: CASSVRGTGSSYEQYF. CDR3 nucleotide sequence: TGTGCCAGCAGCGTGCGGGGGACAGGGTCTTCCTACGAGCAGTACTTC.

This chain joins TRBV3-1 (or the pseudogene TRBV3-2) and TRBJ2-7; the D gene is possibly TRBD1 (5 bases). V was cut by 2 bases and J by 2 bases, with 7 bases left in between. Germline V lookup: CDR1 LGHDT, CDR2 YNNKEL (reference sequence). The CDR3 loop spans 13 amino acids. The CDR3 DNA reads TGTGCCAGCAGCCAATTGGGGCCCTACGAGCAGTACTTC. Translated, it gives CASSQLGPYEQYF.

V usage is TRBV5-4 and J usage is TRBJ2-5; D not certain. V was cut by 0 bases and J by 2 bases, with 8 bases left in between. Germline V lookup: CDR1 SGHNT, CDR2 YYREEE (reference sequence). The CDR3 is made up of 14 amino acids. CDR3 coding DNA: TGTGCCAGCAGCTTGGTGGGCAGACAAGAGACCCAGTACTTC. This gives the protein CASSLVGRQETQYF.

The CDR3: CASSQTGGRGSYEQYF. CDR3 DNA sequence: TGTGCCAGTAGTCAAACTGGGGGACGCGGTTCCTACGAGCAGTACTTC. V and J are TRBV19 and TRBJ2-7; D might be TRBD1 or TRBD2, each matching 5 bases. CDR1 LNHDA and CDR2 SQIVND come from the germline V gene (reference sequence). Trimming removed 5 bases from V and 1 base from J, with 18 bases in between. The CDR3 is 16 residues long.

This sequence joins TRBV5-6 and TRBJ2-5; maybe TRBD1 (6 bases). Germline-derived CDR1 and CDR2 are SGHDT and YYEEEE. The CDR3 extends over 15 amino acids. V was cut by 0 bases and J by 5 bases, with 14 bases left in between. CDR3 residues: CASSLAYRAGETQYF. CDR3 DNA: TGTGCCAGCAGCTTGGCTTACAGGGCAGGGGAGACCCAGTACTTC.

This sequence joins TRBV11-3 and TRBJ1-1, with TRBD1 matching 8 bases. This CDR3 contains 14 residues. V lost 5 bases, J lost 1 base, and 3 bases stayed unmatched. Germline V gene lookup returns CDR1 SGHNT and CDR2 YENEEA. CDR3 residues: CASSEGQANTEAFF. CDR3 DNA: TGTGCCAGCAGCGAGGGACAGGCGAACACTGAAGCTTTCTTT.

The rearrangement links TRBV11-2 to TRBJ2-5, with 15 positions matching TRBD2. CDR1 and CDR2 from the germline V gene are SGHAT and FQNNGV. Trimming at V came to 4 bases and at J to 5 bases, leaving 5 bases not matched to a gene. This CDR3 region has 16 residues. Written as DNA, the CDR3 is TGTGCCAGCAGCTCAGGACTAGCGGGGGGGCACGAGACCCAGTACTTC. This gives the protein CASSSGLAGGHETQYF. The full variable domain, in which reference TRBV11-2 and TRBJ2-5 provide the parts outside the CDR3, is EAGVAQSPRYKIIEKRQSVAFWCNPISGHATLYWYQQILGQGPKLLIQFQNNGVVDDSQLPKDRFSAERLKGVDSTLKIQPAKLEDSAVYLCASSSGLAGGHETQYFGPGTRLLVL.

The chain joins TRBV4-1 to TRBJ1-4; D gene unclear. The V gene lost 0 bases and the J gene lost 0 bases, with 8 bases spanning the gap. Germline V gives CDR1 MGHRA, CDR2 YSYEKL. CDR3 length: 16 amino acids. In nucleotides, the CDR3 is TGCGCCAGCAGCCAAGAAGCGGGCCCAACTAATGAAAAACTGTTTTTT. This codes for CASSQEAGPTNEKLFF.

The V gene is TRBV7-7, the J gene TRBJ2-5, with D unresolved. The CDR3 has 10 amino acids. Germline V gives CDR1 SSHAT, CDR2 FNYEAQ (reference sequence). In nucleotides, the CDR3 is TGTGTGGTCGTTCGGGAGACCCAGTACTTC. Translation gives CVVVRETQYF.

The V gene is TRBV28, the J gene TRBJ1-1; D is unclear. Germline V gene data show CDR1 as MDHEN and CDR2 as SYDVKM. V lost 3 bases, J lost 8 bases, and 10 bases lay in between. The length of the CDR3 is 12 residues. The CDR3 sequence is CASSFAGLEAFF. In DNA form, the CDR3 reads TGTGCCAGCAGTTTTGCCGGGCTCGAAGCTTTCTTT.

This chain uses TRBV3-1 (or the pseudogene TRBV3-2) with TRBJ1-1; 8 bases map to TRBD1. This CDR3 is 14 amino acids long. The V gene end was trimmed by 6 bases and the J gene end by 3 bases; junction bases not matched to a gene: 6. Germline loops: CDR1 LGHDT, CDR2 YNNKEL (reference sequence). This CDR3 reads CASSNGQGYTEAFF. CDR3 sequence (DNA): TGTGCCAGCAGTAACGGACAGGGTTACACTGAAGCTTTCTTT.

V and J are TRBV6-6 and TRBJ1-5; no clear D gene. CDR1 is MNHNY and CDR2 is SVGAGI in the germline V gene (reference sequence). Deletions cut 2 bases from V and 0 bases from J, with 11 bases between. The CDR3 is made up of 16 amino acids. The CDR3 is CASSYQAPYSNQPQHF. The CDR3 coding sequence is TGTGCCAGCAGTTACCAGGCACCCTATAGCAATCAGCCCCAGCATTTT.